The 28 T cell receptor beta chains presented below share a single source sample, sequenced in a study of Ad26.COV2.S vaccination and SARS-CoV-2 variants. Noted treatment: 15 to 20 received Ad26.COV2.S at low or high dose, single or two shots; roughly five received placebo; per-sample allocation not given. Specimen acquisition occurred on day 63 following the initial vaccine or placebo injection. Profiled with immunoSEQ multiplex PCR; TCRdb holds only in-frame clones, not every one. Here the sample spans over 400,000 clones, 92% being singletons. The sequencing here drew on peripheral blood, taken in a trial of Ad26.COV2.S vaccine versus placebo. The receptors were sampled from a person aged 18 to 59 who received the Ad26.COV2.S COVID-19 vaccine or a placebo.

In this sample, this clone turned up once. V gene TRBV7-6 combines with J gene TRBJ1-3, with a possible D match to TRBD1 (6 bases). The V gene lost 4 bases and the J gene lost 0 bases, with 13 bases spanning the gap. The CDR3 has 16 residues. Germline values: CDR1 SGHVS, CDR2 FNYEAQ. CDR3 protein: CASSSFRDNSGNTIYF. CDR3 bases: TGTGCCAGCAGCTCCTTCCGGGACAACTCTGGAAACACCATATATTTT.

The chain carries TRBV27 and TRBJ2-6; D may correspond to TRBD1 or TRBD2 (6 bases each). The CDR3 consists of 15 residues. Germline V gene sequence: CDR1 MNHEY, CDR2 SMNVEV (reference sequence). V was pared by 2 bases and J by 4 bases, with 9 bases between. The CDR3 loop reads CASSLGGTGANVLTF. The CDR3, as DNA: TGTGCCAGCAGTTTAGGGGGGACAGGGGCCAACGTCCTGACTTTC. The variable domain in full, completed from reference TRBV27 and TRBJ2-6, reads EAQVTQNPRYLITVTGKKLTVTCSQNMNHEYMSWYRQDPGLGLRQIYYSMNVEVTDKGDVPEGYKVSRKEKRNFPLILESPSPNQTSLYFCASSLGGTGANVLTFGAGSRLTVL.

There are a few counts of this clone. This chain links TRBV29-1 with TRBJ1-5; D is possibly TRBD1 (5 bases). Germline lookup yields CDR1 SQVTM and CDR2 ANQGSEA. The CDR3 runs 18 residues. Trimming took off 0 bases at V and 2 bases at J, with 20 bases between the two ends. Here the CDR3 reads CSVEERGRISGGNQPQHF. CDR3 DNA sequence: TGCAGCGTTGAAGAGCGGGGCAGAATATCGGGGGGCAATCAGCCCCAGCATTTT.

CDR3 bases: TGTGCCTGGAGTGTGGACAGGCGGCCCCCCTACGAGCAGTACTTC. Protein: CAWSVDRRPPYEQYF. V and J are TRBV30 and TRBJ2-7; TRBD1 matches at 7 bases. This CDR3 is 15 amino acids long. The germline V gene has CDR1 GTSNPN and CDR2 SVGIG (reference sequence). Trimming cost V 0 bases and J 2 bases; bases outside gene matches: 7.

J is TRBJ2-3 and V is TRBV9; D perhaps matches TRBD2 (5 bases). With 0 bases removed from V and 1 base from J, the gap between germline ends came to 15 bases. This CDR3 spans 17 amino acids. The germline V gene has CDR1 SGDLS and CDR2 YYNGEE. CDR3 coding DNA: TGTGCCAGCAGCGTAGGGCGGGCCACTAGGGGCACAGATACGCAGTATTTT. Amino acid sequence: CASSVGRATRGTDTQYF.

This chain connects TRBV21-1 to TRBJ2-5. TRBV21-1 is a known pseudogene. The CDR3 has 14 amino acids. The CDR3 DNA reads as TGTGCCAGCAGCAAAGCGCTTTATGGGGAGACCCAGTACTTC. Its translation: CASSKALYGETQYF.

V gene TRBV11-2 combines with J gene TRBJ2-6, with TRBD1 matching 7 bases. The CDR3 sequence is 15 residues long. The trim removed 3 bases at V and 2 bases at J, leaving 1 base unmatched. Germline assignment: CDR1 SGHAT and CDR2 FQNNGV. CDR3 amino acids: CASSFQGAGANVLTF. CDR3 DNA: TGTGCCAGCAGCTTTCAGGGGGCTGGGGCCAACGTCCTGACTTTC.

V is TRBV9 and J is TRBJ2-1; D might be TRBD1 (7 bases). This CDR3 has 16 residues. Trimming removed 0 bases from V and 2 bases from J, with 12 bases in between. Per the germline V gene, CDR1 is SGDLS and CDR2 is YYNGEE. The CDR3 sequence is CASSVGGDSAYNEQFF. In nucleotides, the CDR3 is TGTGCCAGCAGCGTAGGGGGGGACAGCGCCTACAATGAGCAGTTCTTC.

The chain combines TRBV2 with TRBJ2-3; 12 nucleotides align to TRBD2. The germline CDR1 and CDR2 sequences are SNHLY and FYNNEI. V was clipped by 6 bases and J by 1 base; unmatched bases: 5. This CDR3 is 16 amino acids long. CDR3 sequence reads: CASRERTSGGTDTQYF. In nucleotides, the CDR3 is TGTGCCAGCAGAGAACGGACTAGCGGGGGCACAGATACGCAGTATTTT. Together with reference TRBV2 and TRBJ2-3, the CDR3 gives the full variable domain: EPEVTQTPSHQVTQMGQEVILRCVPISNHLYFYWYRQILGQKVEFLVSFYNNEISEKSEIFDDQFSVERPDGSNFTLKIRSTKLEDSAMYFCASRERTSGGTDTQYFGPGTRLTVL.

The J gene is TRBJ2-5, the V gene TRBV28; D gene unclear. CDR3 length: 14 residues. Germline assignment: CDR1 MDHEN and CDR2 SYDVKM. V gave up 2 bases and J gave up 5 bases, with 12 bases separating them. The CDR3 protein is CASSLRWQWETQYF. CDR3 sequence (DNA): TGTGCCAGCAGTTTAAGGTGGCAATGGGAGACCCAGTACTTC.

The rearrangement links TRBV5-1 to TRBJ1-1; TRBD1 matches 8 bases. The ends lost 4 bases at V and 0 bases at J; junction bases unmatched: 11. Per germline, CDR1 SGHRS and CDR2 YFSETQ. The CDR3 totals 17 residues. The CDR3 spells CASSRDRGRWMNTEAFF. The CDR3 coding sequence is TGCGCCAGCAGCCGCGACAGGGGCCGGTGGATGAACACTGAAGCTTTCTTT.

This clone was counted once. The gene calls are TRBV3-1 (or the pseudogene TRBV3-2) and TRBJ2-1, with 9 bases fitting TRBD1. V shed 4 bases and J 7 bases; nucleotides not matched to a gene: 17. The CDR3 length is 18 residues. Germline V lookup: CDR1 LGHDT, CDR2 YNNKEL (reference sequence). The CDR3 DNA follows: TGTGCCAGCAGCCCAGGACAGGGGCCCATAGATCCAACAAATGAGCAGTTCTTC. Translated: CASSPGQGPIDPTNEQFF.

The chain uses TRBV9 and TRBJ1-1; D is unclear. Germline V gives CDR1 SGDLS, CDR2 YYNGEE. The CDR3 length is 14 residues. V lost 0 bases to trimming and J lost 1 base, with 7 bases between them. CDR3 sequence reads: CASSVDTSNTEAFF. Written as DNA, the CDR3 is TGTGCCAGCAGCGTAGACACCTCGAACACTGAAGCTTTCTTT.

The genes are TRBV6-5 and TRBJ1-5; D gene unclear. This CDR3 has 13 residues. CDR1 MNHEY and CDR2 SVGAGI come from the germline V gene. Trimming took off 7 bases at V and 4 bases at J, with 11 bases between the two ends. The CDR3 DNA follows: TGTGCCAGCAATACGATCGGTAATCAGCCCCAGCATTTT. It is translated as CASNTIGNQPQHF.

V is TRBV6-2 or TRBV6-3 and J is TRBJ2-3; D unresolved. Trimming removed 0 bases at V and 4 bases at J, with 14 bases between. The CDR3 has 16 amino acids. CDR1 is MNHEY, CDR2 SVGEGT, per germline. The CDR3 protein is CASSYSASLRADTQYF. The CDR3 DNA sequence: TGTGCCAGCAGTTACTCGGCTAGTCTGAGAGCAGATACGCAGTATTTT.

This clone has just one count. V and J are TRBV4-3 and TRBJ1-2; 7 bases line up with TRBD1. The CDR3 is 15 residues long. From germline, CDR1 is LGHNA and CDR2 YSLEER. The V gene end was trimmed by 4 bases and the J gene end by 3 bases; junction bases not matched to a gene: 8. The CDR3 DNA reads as TGCGCCAGCAGCCTGGAGACAGGGTTCTACTATGGCTACACCTTC. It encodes CASSLETGFYYGYTF.

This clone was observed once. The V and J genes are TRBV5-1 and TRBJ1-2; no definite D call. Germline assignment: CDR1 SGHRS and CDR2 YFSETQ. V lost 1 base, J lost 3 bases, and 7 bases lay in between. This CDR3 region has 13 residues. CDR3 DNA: TGCGCCAGCAGCTTGCAAGGAGACTATGGCTACACCTTC. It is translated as CASSLQGDYGYTF.

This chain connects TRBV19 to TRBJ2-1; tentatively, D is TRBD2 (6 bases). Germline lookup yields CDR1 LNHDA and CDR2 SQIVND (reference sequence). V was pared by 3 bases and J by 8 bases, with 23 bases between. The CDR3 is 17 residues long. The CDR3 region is CASSMANLAFVLDEQFF. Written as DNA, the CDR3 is TGTGCCAGTAGTATGGCTAATCTAGCGTTCGTTTTGGATGAGCAGTTCTTC. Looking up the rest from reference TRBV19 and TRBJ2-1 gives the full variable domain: DGGITQSPKYLFRKEGQNVTLSCEQNLNHDAMYWYRQDPGQGLRLIYYSQIVNDFQKGDIAEGYSVSREKKESFPLTVTSAQKNPTAFYLCASSMANLAFVLDEQFFGPGTRLTVL.

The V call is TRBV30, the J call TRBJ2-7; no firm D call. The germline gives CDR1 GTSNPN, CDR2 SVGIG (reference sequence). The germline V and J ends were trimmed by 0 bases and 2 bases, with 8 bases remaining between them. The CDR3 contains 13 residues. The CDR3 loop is CAWSVNGPYEQYF. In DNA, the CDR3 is TGTGCCTGGAGTGTTAACGGCCCCTACGAGCAGTACTTC. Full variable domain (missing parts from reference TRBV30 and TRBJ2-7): SQTIHQWPATLVQPVGSPLSLECTVEGTSNPNLYWYRQAAGRGLQLLFYSVGIGQISSEVPQNLSASRPQDRQFILSSKKLLLSDSGFYLCAWSVNGPYEQYFGPGTRLTVT.

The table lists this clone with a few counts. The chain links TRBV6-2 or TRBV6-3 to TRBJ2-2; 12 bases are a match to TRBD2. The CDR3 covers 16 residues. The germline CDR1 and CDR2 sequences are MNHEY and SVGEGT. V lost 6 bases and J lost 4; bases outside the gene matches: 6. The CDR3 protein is CASSELAGGPTGELFF. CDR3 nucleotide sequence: TGTGCCAGCAGCGAACTAGCGGGGGGCCCCACCGGGGAGCTGTTTTTT.

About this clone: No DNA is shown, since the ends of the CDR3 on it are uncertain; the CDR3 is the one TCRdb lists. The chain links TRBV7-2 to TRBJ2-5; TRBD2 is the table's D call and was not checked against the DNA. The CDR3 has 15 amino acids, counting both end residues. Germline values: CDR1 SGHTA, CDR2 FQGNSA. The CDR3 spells CASSFGSGGKETQYF.

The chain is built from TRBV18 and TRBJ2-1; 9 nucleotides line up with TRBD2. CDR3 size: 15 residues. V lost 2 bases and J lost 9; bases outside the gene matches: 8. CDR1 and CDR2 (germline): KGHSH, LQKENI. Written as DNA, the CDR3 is TGTGCCAGCTCACCAGGTGGTAGCGGGGGCGGTGAGCAGTTCTTC. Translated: CASSPGGSGGGEQFF.

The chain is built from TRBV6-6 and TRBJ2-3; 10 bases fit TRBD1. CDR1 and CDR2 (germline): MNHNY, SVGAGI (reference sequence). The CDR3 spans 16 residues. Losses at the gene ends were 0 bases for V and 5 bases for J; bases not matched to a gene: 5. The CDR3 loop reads CASSYSRTGGKDTQYF. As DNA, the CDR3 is TGTGCCAGCAGTTACTCAAGGACAGGGGGGAAAGATACGCAGTATTTT.

In DNA, the CDR3 is TGTGCCACCAGCAGCCGGGACAGACCCTACAATGAGCAGTTCTTC. It yields the protein CATSSRDRPYNEQFF. This chain uses TRBV15 with TRBJ2-1; TRBD1 matches at 7 bases. The CDR3 sequence is 15 residues long. Per germline, CDR1 LNHNV and CDR2 YYDKDF (reference sequence). The ends lost 3 bases at V and 2 bases at J; junction bases unmatched: 4.

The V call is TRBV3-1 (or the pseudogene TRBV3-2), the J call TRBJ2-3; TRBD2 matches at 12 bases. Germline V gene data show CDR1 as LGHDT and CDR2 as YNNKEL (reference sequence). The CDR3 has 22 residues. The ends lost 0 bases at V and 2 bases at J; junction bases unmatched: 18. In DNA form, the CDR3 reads TGTGCCAGCAGCCAAGAGGCCGGGGAACTAGCGGGGGGAACCAATTACACAGATACGCAGTATTTT. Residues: CASSQEAGELAGGTNYTDTQYF.

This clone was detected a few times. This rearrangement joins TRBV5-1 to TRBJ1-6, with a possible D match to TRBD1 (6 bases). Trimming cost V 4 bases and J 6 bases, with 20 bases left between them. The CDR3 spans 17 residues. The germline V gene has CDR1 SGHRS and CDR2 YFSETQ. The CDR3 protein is CASSGTAGAATNSPLHF. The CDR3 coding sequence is TGCGCCAGCAGCGGAACAGCGGGGGCAGCGACTAATTCACCCCTCCACTTT.

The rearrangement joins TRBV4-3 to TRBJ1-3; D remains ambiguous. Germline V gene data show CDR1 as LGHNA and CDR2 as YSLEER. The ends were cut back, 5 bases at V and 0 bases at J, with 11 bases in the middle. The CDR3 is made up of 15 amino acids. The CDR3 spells CASSVTSYSGNTIYF. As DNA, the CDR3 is TGCGCCAGCAGCGTGACTTCCTACTCTGGAAACACCATATATTTT.

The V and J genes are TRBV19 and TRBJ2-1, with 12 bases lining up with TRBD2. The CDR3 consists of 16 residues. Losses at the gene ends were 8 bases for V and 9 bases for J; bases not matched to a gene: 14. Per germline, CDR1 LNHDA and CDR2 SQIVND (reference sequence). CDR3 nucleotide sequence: TGTGCCAGTTGCGCTAGCGGGGGGGTAGCAATGATTGAGCAGTTCTTC. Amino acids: CASCASGGVAMIEQFF.